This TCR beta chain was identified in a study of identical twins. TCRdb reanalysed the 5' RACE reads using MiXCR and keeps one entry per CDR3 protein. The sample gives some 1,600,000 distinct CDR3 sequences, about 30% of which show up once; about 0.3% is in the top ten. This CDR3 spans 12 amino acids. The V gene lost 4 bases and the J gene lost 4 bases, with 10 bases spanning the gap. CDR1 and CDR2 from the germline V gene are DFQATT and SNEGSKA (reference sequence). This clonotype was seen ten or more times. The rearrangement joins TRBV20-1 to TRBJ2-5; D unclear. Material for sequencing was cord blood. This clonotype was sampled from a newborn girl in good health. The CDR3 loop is CSAIGVSETQYF. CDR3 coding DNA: TGCAGTGCTATTGGGGTTTCAGAGACCCAGTACTTC.